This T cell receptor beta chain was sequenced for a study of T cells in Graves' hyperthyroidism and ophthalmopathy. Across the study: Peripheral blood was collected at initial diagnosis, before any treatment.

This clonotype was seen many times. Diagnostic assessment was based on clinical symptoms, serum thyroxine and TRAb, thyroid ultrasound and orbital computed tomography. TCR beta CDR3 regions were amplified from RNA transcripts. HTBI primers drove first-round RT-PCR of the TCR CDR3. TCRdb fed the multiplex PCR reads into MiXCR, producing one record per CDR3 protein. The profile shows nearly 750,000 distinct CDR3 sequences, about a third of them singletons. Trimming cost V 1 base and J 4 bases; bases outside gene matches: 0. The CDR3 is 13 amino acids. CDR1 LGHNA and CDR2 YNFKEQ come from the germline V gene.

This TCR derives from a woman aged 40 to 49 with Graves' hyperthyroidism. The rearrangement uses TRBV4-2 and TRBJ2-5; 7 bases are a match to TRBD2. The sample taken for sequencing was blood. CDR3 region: CASSQGLAETQYF. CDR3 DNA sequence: TGTGCCAGCAGCCAAGGACTAGCAGAGACCCAGTACTTC.